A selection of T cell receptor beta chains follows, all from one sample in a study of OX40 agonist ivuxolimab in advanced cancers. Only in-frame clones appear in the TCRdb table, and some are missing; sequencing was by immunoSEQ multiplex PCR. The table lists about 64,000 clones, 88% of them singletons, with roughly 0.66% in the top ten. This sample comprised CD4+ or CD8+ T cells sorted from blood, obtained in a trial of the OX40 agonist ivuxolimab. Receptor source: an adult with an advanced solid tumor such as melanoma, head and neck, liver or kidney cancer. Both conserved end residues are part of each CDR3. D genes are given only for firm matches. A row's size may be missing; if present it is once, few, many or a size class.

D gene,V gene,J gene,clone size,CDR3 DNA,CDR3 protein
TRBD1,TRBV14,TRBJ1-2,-,TGTGCCAGCAGCCAAAGACAGGGGTTGGGCTACACCTTC,CASSQRQGLGYTF
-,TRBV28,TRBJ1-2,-,TGTGCCAGCACCCTCGGGACGGCTAACTATGGCTACACCTTC,CASTLGTANYGYTF
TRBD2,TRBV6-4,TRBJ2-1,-,TGTGCCAGCAGAACCCTAGCGGGAGATGGTGAGCAGTTCTTC,CASRTLAGDGEQFF
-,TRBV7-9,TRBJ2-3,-,TGTGCCAGCAGCCTGACAGTTCGGGCCGGCACAGATACGCAGTATTTT,CASSLTVRAGTDTQYF
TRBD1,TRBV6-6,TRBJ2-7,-,TGTGCCAGCAGTTACGGGAGACAGGGTAGCTACGAGCAGTACTTC,CASSYGRQGSYEQYF
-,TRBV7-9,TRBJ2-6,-,TGTGCCAGCAGCTTAGGCCGACTGACTATAAGCTCTGGGGCCAACGTCCTGACTTTC,CASSLGRLTISSGANVLTF
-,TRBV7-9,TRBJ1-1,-,TGTGCCAGCAGCTTACAGGGGTACGGAACTGAAGCTTTCTTT,CASSLQGYGTEAFF
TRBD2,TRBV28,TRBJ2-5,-,TGTGCCAGCAGTTTACCCGGGACTAGCGGGAGTCAGACCCAGTACTTC,CASSLPGTSGSQTQYF
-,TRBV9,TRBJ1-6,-,TGTGCCAGCAGCGCGGGCTCCTATAATTCACCCCTCCACTTT,CASSAGSYNSPLHF
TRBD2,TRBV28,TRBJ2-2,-,TGTGCCAGCAAGACTAGCGGGATCGTTGGCACCGGGGAGCTGTTTTTT,CASKTSGIVGTGELFF
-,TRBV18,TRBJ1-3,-,TGTGCCAGCTCACCCGGGGGGGACTCTGGAAACACCATATATTTT,CASSPGGDSGNTIYF
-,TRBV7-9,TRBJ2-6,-,TGTGCCAGCAGCCAGCTCTACTCTGGGGCCAACGTCCTGACTTTC,CASSQLYSGANVLTF
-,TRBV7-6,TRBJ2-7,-,TGTGCCAGCAGCTTACAGGGGTACGAGCAGTACTTC,CASSLQGYEQYF
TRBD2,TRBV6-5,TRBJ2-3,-,TGTGCCAGCAGGCTCGGACTAGGCCGCACAGATACGCAGTATTTT,CASRLGLGRTDTQYF
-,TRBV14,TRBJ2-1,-,TGTGCCAGCAGCCAAGAGCAACACTTAAAGGAGTTCTTC,CASSQEQHLKEFF
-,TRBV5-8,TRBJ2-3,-,TGTGCCAGCAGCTTAGAGCGAGATACGCAGTATTTT,CASSLERDTQYF
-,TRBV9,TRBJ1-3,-,TGTGCCAGCAGCCCGCTTACTACTGGAAACACCATATATTTT,CASSPLTTGNTIYF
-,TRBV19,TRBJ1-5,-,TGTGCCAGTACTATGGGTATGGGTAGCAATCAGCCCCAGCATTTT,CASTMGMGSNQPQHF
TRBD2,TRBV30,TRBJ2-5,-,TGTGCCTGGAGTGTGCTAGCGGGAGGCCAAGAGACCCAGTACTTC,CAWSVLAGGQETQYF
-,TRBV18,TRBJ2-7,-,TGTGCCAGCTCACTGGGGGGCGGGTCCTACGAGCAGTACTTC,CASSLGGGSYEQYF
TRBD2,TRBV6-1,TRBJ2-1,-,TGTGCCAGCAGTGAAAGGGGGGGCCTAGCGGGTGAAAGCTCCTACAATGAGCAGTTCTTC,CASSERGGLAGESSYNEQFF
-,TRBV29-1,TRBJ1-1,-,TGCAGCGCTGGAACAGGGACTTTCAACACTGAAGCTTTCTTT,CSAGTGTFNTEAFF
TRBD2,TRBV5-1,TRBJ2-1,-,TGCGCCAGCGGGGGGGTACCGGGACTAGCTGGGTATGAGCAGTTCTTC,CASGGVPGLAGYEQFF
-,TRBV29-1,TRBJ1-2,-,TGCAGCGTCGAGATTACCCGGGGGCAGGGCTACACCTTC,CSVEITRGQGYTF
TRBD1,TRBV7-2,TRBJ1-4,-,TGTGCCAGCAGCCCCGTGACAGGGGTCGAAGAAAAACTGTTTTTT,CASSPVTGVEEKLFF
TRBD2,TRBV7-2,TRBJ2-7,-,TGTGCCAGCAGCCCTGCGTCTAGCGGGAAAACTTTC,CASSPASSGKTF
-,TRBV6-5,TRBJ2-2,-,TGTGCCAGCAGTTACGACCCCCACCGGGCCGGGGAGCTGTTTTTT,CASSYDPHRAGELFF
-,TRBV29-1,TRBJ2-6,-,-,CSVVGTSVANVLTF
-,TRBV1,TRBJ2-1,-,TGCACCAGCAGCCTAAGACGAGAACTAGCGGGAGGCCCGTCCTACAATGAGCAGTTCTTC,CTSSLRRELAGGPSYNEQFF
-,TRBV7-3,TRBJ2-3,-,TGTGCCAGCAGCTTAAACGGCCCCCGGACAGATACGCAGTATTTT,CASSLNGPRTDTQYF
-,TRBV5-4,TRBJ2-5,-,TGTGCCAGCAGCGCTAACTCTAGGGTGGAGACCCAGTACTTC,CASSANSRVETQYF
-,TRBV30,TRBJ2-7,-,TGTGCCTGGAGAGAGAGGGTCCTCTCCTCGGTCGAGCAGTACTTC,CAWRERVLSSVEQYF
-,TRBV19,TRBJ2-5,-,TGTGCCAGTAGTATGTTGGTCAGCGGACAAGAGACCCAGTACTTC,CASSMLVSGQETQYF
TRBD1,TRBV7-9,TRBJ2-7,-,TGTGCCAGCAGTCCCCGACAGGGAACGAACGAGCAGTACTTC,CASSPRQGTNEQYF
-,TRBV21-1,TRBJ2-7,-,TGTGCCAGCAGCACCCGGACGCTTCCAGGCCACGAGCAGTACTTC,CASSTRTLPGHEQYF
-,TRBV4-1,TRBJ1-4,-,TGCGCCAGCAATGATTTAATGGGTCGGCAGACTAATGAAAAACTGTTTTTT,CASNDLMGRQTNEKLFF
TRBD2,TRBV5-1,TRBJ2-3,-,TGCGCCAGCAGCCCAAACGGGGGGTCAGATACGCAGTATTTT,CASSPNGGSDTQYF
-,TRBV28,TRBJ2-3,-,TGTGCCAGCAGTTTGGGTTCCCGCACAGATACGCAGTATTTT,CASSLGSRTDTQYF
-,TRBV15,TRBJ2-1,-,TGTGCCACCAGCAGGGACACTGTCTCCTACAATGAGCAGTTCTTC,CATSRDTVSYNEQFF
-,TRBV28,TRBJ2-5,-,TGTGCCAGCACTCTTGGAACCCTGGAGACCCAGTACTTC,CASTLGTLETQYF
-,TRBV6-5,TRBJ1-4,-,TGTGCCAGCAGTTATGATCGGGGGGAAAATGAAAAACTGTTTTTT,CASSYDRGENEKLFF
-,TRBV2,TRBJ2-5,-,TGTGCCAGCAGTGAAGGTTGGGGCCGTACACAAGAGACCCAGTACTTC,CASSEGWGRTQETQYF
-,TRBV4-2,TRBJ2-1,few,TGTGCCAGCAGCCGGAGTACGGGGGACGGCTTGACAGAGCAGTTCTTC,CASSRSTGDGLTEQFF
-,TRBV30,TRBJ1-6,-,TGTGCCACACCTCGGGGACTGGGAAATTCACCCCTCCACTTT,CATPRGLGNSPLHF
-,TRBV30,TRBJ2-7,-,TGTGCCTGGAGTGAAGCGACAGGCGTTGGGGACGAGCAGTACTTC,CAWSEATGVGDEQYF
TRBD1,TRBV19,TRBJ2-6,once,TGTGCCAGTGCAACCGGGACAGGGTACTCTGGGGCCAACGTCCTGACTTTC,CASATGTGYSGANVLTF
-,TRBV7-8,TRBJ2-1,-,TGTGCCAGCAGCTTAATTTCTGGGATCTACAATGAGCAGTTCTTC,CASSLISGIYNEQFF